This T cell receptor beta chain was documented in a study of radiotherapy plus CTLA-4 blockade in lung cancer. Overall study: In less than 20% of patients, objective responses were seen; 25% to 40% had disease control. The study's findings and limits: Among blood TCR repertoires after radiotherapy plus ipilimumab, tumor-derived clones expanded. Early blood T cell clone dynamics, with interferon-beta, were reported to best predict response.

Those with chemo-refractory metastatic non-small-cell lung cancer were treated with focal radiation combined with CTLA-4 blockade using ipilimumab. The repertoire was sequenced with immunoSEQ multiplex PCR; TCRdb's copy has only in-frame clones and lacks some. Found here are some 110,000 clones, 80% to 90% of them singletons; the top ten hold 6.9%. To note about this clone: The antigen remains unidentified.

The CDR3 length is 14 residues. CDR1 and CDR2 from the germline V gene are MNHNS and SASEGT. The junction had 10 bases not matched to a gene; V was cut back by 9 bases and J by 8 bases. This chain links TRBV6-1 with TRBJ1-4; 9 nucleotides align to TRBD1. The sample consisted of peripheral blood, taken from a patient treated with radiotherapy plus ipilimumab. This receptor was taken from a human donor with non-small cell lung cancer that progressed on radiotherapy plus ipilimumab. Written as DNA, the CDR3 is TGTGCCAGGGACTCAGGGACAGGGCACGAAAAACTGTTTTTT. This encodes CARDSGTGHEKLFF.